Sequencing of this T cell receptor (beta chain) was carried out in a study of shared clonotypes between healthy human individuals. General study results and limits: A handful of donors had around 5% of their naive CD4 clonotypes in common.

For this clone: As yet, its antigen is unknown.

Terminally differentiated effector memory CD45RA+ cells were left out of the naive CD8 fraction, which was CD45RO-negative and positively selected for CCR7. All donors were healthy HIV-negative adults lacking recent acute infections or vaccinations. CDR3 length: 15 residues. Trimming pared 2 bases from V and 0 bases from J, leaving 5 bases between. In germline, CDR1 is ENHRY, CDR2 SYGVKD. The repertoire was sequenced with immunoSEQ multiplex PCR; TCRdb's copy has only in-frame clones and lacks some. The sample holds about 1,800,000 clones, approximately 94% seen once. Specimen: naive CD8+ T cells sorted from blood. V gene TRBV10-3 combines with J gene TRBJ2-6, with unresolved D. The origin of this receptor is a man between 18 and 29 years old in good health. Here the CDR3 DNA reads TGTGCCATCAGTGAGGGAAACTCTGGGGCCAACGTCCTGACTTTC. It codes for CAISEGNSGANVLTF.